One sample yielded the 10 T cell receptor beta chains listed below, sequenced in a study of T-cell reconstitution after alpha-beta-depleted transplantation in children. Molecular barcoding with unique molecular identifiers was used for the TCRbeta library. One entry per CDR3 protein, called by TCRdb with MiXCR from the PCR reads. The table has a few hundred thousand distinct CDR3 sequences, approximately 6.3% seen once. The sample here was PBMCs, taken before TCRalphabeta/CD19-depleted stem cell transplant. These receptors all come from a boy under 10 years old with acute lymphoblastic leukemia, due to receive a stem cell transplant.

This clonotype was picked up many times. CDR3 nucleotides: TGTGCCAGCAGTCCCTCGGGGAGGGGAGATGAAAAACTGTTTTTT. It codes for CASSPSGRGDEKLFF. The chain carries TRBV27 and TRBJ1-4, with D perhaps matching TRBD1 (5 bases). The CDR3 has 15 residues. Trimming took off 5 bases at V and 6 bases at J, with 16 bases between the two ends. Per germline, CDR1 MNHEY and CDR2 SMNVEV (reference sequence).

This clonotype was seen more than once but under ten times. The rearrangement links TRBV20-1 to TRBJ2-5; TRBD1 or TRBD2 may be the D gene (5 bases each). V lost 3 bases to trimming and J lost 2 bases, with 10 bases between them. The CDR3 spans 13 residues. Germline assignment: CDR1 DFQATT and CDR2 SNEGSKA (reference sequence). Written as DNA, the CDR3 is TGCAGTGCTAGTCGGGGCCATCAAGAGACCCAGTACTTC. Translated, it gives CSASRGHQETQYF.

This clonotype was seen a few times. The genes are TRBV6-1 and TRBJ2-6, with 7 bases lining up with TRBD1. After removal of 6 bases from V and 1 base from J, the junction contained 6 bases not matched to a gene. The CDR3 extends over 16 amino acids. Germline CDR1 is MNHNS and CDR2 is SASEGT. The CDR3, as DNA: TGTGCCAGCAGAGACAGGGACAAGTCTGGGGCCAACGTCCTGACTTTC. Translated: CASRDRDKSGANVLTF.

This clonotype was picked up many times. The chain employs TRBV3-1 and TRBJ1-3; D gene uncertain. The V end was cut by 0 bases, the J end by 8 bases, with 8 bases between. This CDR3 has 13 amino acids. CDR1 is LGHDT and CDR2 is YNNKEL in the germline V gene (reference sequence). CDR3 nucleotides: TGTGCCAGCAGCCAAGATGGCGTCGACACCATATATTTT. It translates to CASSQDGVDTIYF. The full variable domain, completed using reference TRBV3-1 and TRBJ1-3, is DTAVSQTPKYLVTQMGNDKSIKCEQNLGHDTMYWYKQDSKKFLKIMFSYNNKELIINETVPNRFSPKSPDKAHLNLHINSLELGDSAVYFCASSQDGVDTIYFGEGSWLTVV.

This clonotype was seen repeatedly, ten times or more. The chain joins TRBV29-1 to TRBJ2-2; D uncertain. Germline V gene sequence: CDR1 SQVTM, CDR2 ANQGSEA. V lost 8 bases and J 2 bases, leaving 15 bases between the germline ends. The CDR3 length is 14 residues. The CDR3 DNA reads as TGCAGCTTCCGAAGACAAAGTAACACCGGGGAGCTGTTTTTT. Translated, it gives CSFRRQSNTGELFF.

The chain carries TRBV28 and TRBJ1-1, with no clear D. Per germline, CDR1 MDHEN and CDR2 SYDVKM. This CDR3 region has 12 residues. V gave up 6 bases and J gave up 6 bases, with 11 bases separating them. The CDR3 bases are TGTGCCAGCAGCACCATGGCCCCTGAAGCTTTCTTT. Translating it yields CASSTMAPEAFF.

This clonotype came up many times. The chain has TRBV20-1 and TRBJ2-3; 10 positions agree with TRBD2. Germline CDR1 reads DFQATT; CDR2 reads SNEGSKA (reference sequence). CDR3 length equals 14 residues. The CDR3 loop is CSAPLAGAVGTQYF. CDR3 DNA sequence: TGCAGCGCTCCGCTAGCGGGGGCCGTGGGTACGCAGTATTTT.

This clonotype was recorded many times. This rearrangement joins TRBV12-3 or TRBV12-4 to TRBJ1-1; D not certain. Between the trimmed V and J ends, which lost 2 bases and 3 bases, there was a span of 10 bases. This CDR3 has 14 amino acids. The CDR3 DNA sequence: TGTGCCAGCAGTTTAATGGAGGTCCACACTGAAGCTTTCTTT. It is translated as CASSLMEVHTEAFF.

On this clonotype: A junction end diverges from the germline sequence, so it may reflect a read error. The chain links TRBV4-1 to TRBJ2-1, with D possibly being TRBD1 or TRBD2 (5 bases each). CDR1 and CDR2 (germline): MGHRA, YSYEKL. The length of the CDR3 is 12 residues. The DNA for the CDR3 is TGTGCCATCAGCCCCGGGACGAATGAGCAGTTCTTC. Encoded protein: CAISPGTNEQFF.

This clonotype was picked up many times. The rearrangement links TRBV9 to TRBJ2-3; no clear D. Germline V CDR1 and CDR2: SGDLS, YYNGEE. Trimming left V 4 bases short and J 3 bases short, with 0 bases between. This CDR3 is 10 amino acids long. CDR3 in amino acids: CASSTDTQYF. As DNA, the CDR3 is TGTGCCAGCAGCACAGATACGCAGTATTTT.